The following is a T cell receptor (beta chain) sequence with its context. The entry originates in a study of cytomegalovirus exposure and HLA in healthy donors. About the study: Earlier, fewer than 140 million unique TCR beta sequences were recovered from approximately 200 million T cells by an analysis.

The PCR used 60 Vbeta and 13 Jbeta primers. Clones were sequenced by immunoSEQ multiplex PCR, and TCRdb holds only the in-frame ones, with some missing. The data hold tens of thousands of clones, with about 72% observed a single time. The material sequenced was PBMCs. The clonotype was recovered from a man aged 25-45 years in good health and CMV-seronegative.

CDR3 nucleotide sequence: TGTGCCAGCAGTTCGGGACTAGCGGGAGGAGGTGAGACCCAGTACTTC. This sequence encodes CASSSGLAGGGETQYF. The chain recombines TRBV6-6 with TRBJ2-5, with 15 nucleotides matching TRBD2. CDR1 is MNHNY, CDR2 SVGAGI, per germline (reference sequence). Trimming removed 4 bases from V and 5 bases from J; junction bases left unmatched: 5. The CDR3 length is 16 residues.